Given below is one TCR beta chain in context. Antigen: not known. Assay: immunoSEQ multiplex PCR; the TCRdb copy retains only in-frame clones and omits some. The table lists fewer than 55,000 clones, 84% of them singletons, with 1.6% in the top ten. The data stem from a study of OX40 agonist ivuxolimab in advanced cancers. Study context: All patients had ivuxolimab intravenously every 2 weeks at 0.01 to 10 mg/kg.

The study, taken as a whole, reports: The authors did not determine the antigen specificity of the expanded peripheral T cells.

The germline gives CDR1 LNHDA, CDR2 SQIVND (reference sequence). The V end lost 1 base, the J end lost 1 base, and 7 bases lay between the germline ends. The CDR3 has 15 residues. Source: CD4+ or CD8+ T cells sorted from blood, taken in a trial of the OX40 agonist ivuxolimab. V and J are TRBV19 and TRBJ2-2; perhaps TRBD1 as D (6 bases). This receptor was obtained from an adult with an advanced solid tumor such as melanoma, head and neck, liver or kidney cancer. CDR3 residues: CASSIGQVNTGELFF. Here the CDR3 DNA reads TGTGCCAGTAGTATAGGACAGGTGAACACCGGGGAGCTGTTTTTT. Based on the CDR3 plus reference TRBV19 and TRBJ2-2, the full variable domain is DGGITQSPKYLFRKEGQNVTLSCEQNLNHDAMYWYRQDPGQGLRLIYYSQIVNDFQKGDIAEGYSVSREKKESFPLTVTSAQKNPTAFYLCASSIGQVNTGELFFGEGSRLTVL.